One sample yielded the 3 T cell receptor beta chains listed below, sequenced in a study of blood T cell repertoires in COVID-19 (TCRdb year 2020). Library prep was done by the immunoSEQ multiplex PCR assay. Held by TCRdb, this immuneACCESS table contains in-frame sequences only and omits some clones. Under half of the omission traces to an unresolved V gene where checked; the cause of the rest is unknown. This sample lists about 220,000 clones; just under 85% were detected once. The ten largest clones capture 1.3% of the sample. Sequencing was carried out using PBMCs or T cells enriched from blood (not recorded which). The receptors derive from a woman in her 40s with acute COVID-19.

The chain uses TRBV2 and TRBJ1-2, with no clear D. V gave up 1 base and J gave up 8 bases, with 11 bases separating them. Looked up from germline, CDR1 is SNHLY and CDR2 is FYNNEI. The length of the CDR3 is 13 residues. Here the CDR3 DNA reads TGTGCCAGCAGTGAAGAGAGGGATGGGGGCTACACCTTC. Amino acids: CASSEERDGGYTF.

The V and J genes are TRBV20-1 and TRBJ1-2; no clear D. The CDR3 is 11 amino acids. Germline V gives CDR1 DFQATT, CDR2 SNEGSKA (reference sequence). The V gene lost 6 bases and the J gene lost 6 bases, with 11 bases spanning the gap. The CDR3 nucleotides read TGCAGTGCGTGGTCGGGGAATGGCTACACCTTC. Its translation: CSAWSGNGYTF.

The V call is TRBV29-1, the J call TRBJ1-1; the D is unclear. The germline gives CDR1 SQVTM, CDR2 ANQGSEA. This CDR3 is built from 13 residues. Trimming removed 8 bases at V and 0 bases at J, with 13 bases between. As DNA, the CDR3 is TGCAGCCCCCTGAAGTACATGAACACTGAAGCTTTCTTT. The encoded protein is CSPLKYMNTEAFF.